The T cell receptor beta chain under discussion was sequenced for a study of T cell changes during pregnancy in multiple sclerosis. Only in-frame clones appear in the TCRdb table, and some are missing; sequencing was by immunoSEQ multiplex PCR. The sample holds approximately 36,000 clones, roughly 91% seen once. CDR1 is SGHRS, CDR2 YFSETQ, per germline. This CDR3 has 13 amino acids. V shed 0 bases and J shed 15 bases, with 16 bases lying between them. Sequenced here: CD8+ T cells from peripheral blood mononuclear cells, sampled in the third trimester of pregnancy. This TCR was recovered from a female donor with multiple sclerosis, enrolled in a pregnancy study. The V gene is TRBV5-1, the J gene TRBJ2-1, with no clear D. The CDR3 loop is CASSLGVSVQWFF. Written as DNA, the CDR3 is TGCGCCAGCAGCTTGGGAGTATCGGTTCAATGGTTCTTC.